These 8 T cell receptor beta chains share one sample of origin, sequenced in a study of response to subunit inactivated influenza vaccine. In TCRdb, the RT-PCR reads were re-called with MiXCR into one record per CDR3 protein. The sample includes some 540,000 distinct CDR3 sequences, under 30% of them seen just once. These data were also reused for a study on T cells expressing NK-cell markers. That publication notes: 5'RACE template switching with UMIs produced the TCR beta cDNA.

The sample in question was CD4+ T cells sorted from PBMCs, obtained 12 days after vaccination. These receptor sequences come from a man in his fifties who received an inactivated influenza vaccine.

This rearrangement joins TRBV12-3 or TRBV12-4 to TRBJ2-5, with a possible D match to TRBD2 (5 bases). The V gene lost 1 base and the J gene lost 1 base, with 10 bases spanning the gap. This CDR3 comprises 15 residues. The CDR3 sequence is CASSLDGGFQETQYF. CDR3 sequence (DNA): TGTGCCAGCAGTTTAGACGGCGGGTTCCAAGAGACCCAGTACTTC.

The sample holds a few counts of this clonotype. The gene calls are TRBV5-1 and TRBJ2-3, with D perhaps TRBD1 (6 bases). The CDR3 is made up of 15 amino acids. In germline, CDR1 is SGHRS, CDR2 YFSETQ. V was shortened by 0 bases and J by 2 bases, with 10 bases between the two germline ends. The chain's CDR3 is CASSLDGQPTDTQYF. The CDR3 coding sequence is TGCGCCAGCAGCTTGGACGGACAGCCCACAGATACGCAGTATTTT. The whole variable domain, remainder taken from reference TRBV5-1 and TRBJ2-3, is KAGVTQTPRYLIKTRGQQVTLSCSPISGHRSVSWYQQTPGQGLQFLFEYFSETQRNKGNFPGRFSGRQFSNSRSEMNVSTLELGDSALYLCASSLDGQPTDTQYFGPGTRLTVL.

The V call is TRBV5-1, the J call TRBJ2-1; TRBD1 is a possible D gene (6 bases). This CDR3 is 16 amino acids long. Germline CDR1 and CDR2: SGHRS and YFSETQ. The germline V and J ends were trimmed by 0 bases and 3 bases, with 13 bases remaining between them. For the CDR3, the DNA is TGCGCCAGCAGCTTGGTGGACAGCCACTACTACAATGAGCAGTTCTTC. This codes for CASSLVDSHYYNEQFF.

This clonotype was observed at least ten times. The rearrangement links TRBV11-2 to TRBJ2-1; weak D call: TRBD1 (6 bases). The CDR3 spans 15 residues. Germline CDR1 and CDR2: SGHAT and FQNNGV. Trimming shortened V by 1 base and J by 6 bases, and 13 bases separated the two germline ends. The CDR3 nucleotides are TGTGCCAGCAGCTTAGTCCCAGGGGTTGGCAATGAGCAGTTCTTC. Protein product: CASSLVPGVGNEQFF.

This clonotype was seen repeatedly, ten times or more. V gene TRBV29-1 combines with J gene TRBJ1-4; D gene uncertain. The germline V gene encodes CDR1 SQVTM and CDR2 ANQGSEA. This CDR3 is built from 13 residues. Trimming removed 4 bases at V and 4 bases at J, with 10 bases between. The CDR3 nucleotides read TGCAGCGTTGCCCACGGATATAATGAAAAACTGTTTTTT. It codes for CSVAHGYNEKLFF.

This clonotype was found a few times. The J gene is TRBJ1-3, the V gene TRBV10-3, with 7 bases matching TRBD1. Trimming cost V 0 bases and J 4 bases; bases outside gene matches: 6. CDR3 size: 16 residues. Germline V CDR1 and CDR2: ENHRY, SYGVKD. Here the CDR3 reads CAISESWDSGGNTIYF. The CDR3 DNA reads as TGTGCCATCAGTGAGTCGTGGGACAGTGGAGGAAACACCATATATTTT.

The V and J genes are TRBV6-9 and TRBJ1-1; possibly TRBD1 for D (5 bases). Germline CDR1 is MNHGY and CDR2 is SVAAGI. The CDR3 is 15 amino acids. V shed 0 bases and J shed 3 bases, with 11 bases lying between them. CDR3 sequence: CASSYSRDSYTEAFF. The CDR3 DNA reads TGTGCCAGCAGTTATTCCCGTGACAGCTACACTGAAGCTTTCTTT.

This clonotype showed up just a few times. The CDR3 reads CSVAVTGFFTGANVLTF. In DNA, the CDR3 is TGCAGCGTTGCTGTGACAGGGTTTTTTACTGGGGCCAACGTCCTGACTTTC. V and J are TRBV29-1 and TRBJ2-6; 7 bases line up with TRBD1. With V trimmed by 4 bases and J by 2 bases, 11 bases remained unmatched. This CDR3 comprises 17 residues. Per the germline V gene, CDR1 is SQVTM and CDR2 is ANQGSEA.